The next 21 T cell receptor beta chains were all read from a single sample in a study of blood T cell repertoires in COVID-19. Measured with immunoSEQ multiplex PCR; TCRdb has only the in-frame clones, and not every one. The sample includes 220,000 or so clones, roughly 84% of them seen just once. The specimen was PBMCs or T cells enriched from blood (not recorded which). The source of these receptors is a woman in her thirties or forties who had recovered from COVID-19.

J is TRBJ2-7 and V is TRBV28; 9 bases map to TRBD1. This CDR3 contains 16 residues. V was pared by 7 bases and J by 4 bases, with 14 bases of the junction left unmatched. Germline V gene lookup returns CDR1 MDHEN and CDR2 SYDVKM. The DNA of the CDR3 is TGTGCCAGCATCCCTCGAGGGGGGACAGGGCATTACGAGCAGTACTTC. Protein product: CASIPRGGTGHYEQYF.

The rearrangement links TRBV6-5 to TRBJ2-6; possible D gene TRBD2, 5 bases. Trimming shortened V by 10 bases and J by 12 bases, and 16 bases separated the two germline ends. Germline V gene lookup returns CDR1 MNHEY and CDR2 SVGAGI. This CDR3 region has 12 residues. CDR3 sequence reads: CATAVAGSVLTF. The CDR3 bases are TGTGCCACCGCAGTGGCGGGCTCCGTCCTGACTTTC.

This clone was seen once. The chain couples TRBV4-2 to TRBJ2-4; 10 bases agree with TRBD2. CDR3 length equals 16 residues. The germline CDR1 and CDR2 sequences are LGHNA and YNFKEQ. V was clipped by 1 base and J by 0 bases; unmatched bases: 0. CDR3 DNA: TGTGCCAGCAGCCAAGGACTAGCGGGAGCCAAAAACATTCAGTACTTC. Its protein product is CASSQGLAGAKNIQYF.

This clone was seen only a few times. The chain joins TRBV5-1 to TRBJ1-4, with 7 bases that match TRBD1. Germline CDR1 SGHRS, CDR2 YFSETQ. With 3 bases clipped from V and 7 bases from J, the junction kept 6 bases outside the gene matches. The CDR3 is 14 amino acids. The CDR3 nucleotides are TGCGCCAGCAGCTCCGGACAGGAAGGTGAAAAACTGTTTTTT. Residues: CASSSGQEGEKLFF.

The chain has TRBV3-1 (or the pseudogene TRBV3-2) and TRBJ1-2; D call uncertain. There are 11 residues in the CDR3. The V end was cut by 6 bases, the J end by 3 bases, with 5 bases between. CDR1 and CDR2 (germline): LGHDT, YNNKEL (reference sequence). The CDR3 nucleotides are TGTGCCAGCAGGGGAGACTATGGCTACACCTTC. Amino acid sequence: CASRGDYGYTF.

The chain is built from TRBV5-1 and TRBJ1-1, with 7 bases identical to TRBD1. V trimming: 3 bases; J trimming: 1 base; junction bases outside the gene matches: 6. CDR3 length: 15 residues. Germline CDR1 SGHRS, CDR2 YFSETQ. The DNA for the CDR3 is TGCGCCAGCAGCTCAACAGGGGCCTCGAACACTGAAGCTTTCTTT. As protein: CASSSTGASNTEAFF.

The chain is built from TRBV29-1 and TRBJ1-2; 12 bases align to TRBD1. The CDR3 spans 14 residues. Unmatched junction bases numbered 8, after V lost 4 bases and J lost 8 bases. Germline V gene data show CDR1 as SQVTM and CDR2 as ANQGSEA. This CDR3 is CSVVSGTGGDGYTF. The CDR3 bases are TGCAGCGTTGTGAGCGGGACAGGGGGCGACGGCTACACCTTC.

The chain joins TRBV18 to TRBJ2-2; D gene uncertain. Germline V gene data show CDR1 as KGHSH and CDR2 as LQKENI. This CDR3 is 13 amino acids long. V was shortened by 4 bases and J by 7 bases, with 10 bases between the two germline ends. CDR3 coding DNA: TGTGCCAGCTCACAATTGACTGACGGGGAGCTGTTTTTT. This codes for CASSQLTDGELFF.

The rearrangement joins TRBV6-5 to TRBJ2-2; TRBD1 aligns across 8 bases. CDR1 is MNHEY, CDR2 SVGAGI, per germline. The V and J ends lost 7 bases and 5 bases, in that order; junction bases with no gene match: 9. The CDR3 has 15 residues. The CDR3 region is CASNLTGARTGELFF. In DNA, the CDR3 is TGTGCCAGCAACCTGACAGGGGCGAGAACCGGGGAGCTGTTTTTT.

V is TRBV20-1 and J is TRBJ2-1, with D tentatively TRBD2 (6 bases). V lost 1 base to trimming and J lost 9 bases, with 7 bases between them. Germline V gives CDR1 DFQATT, CDR2 SNEGSKA (reference sequence). The CDR3 is 11 amino acids. For the CDR3, the DNA is TGCAGTGCTAGAGGAGCGGGTGAGCAGTTCTTC. Its translation: CSARGAGEQFF.

The J gene is TRBJ2-4, the V gene TRBV7-9; a possible D gene is TRBD1 (5 bases). V gave up 1 base and J gave up 2 bases, with 12 bases separating them. Germline assignment: CDR1 SEHNR and CDR2 FQNEAQ (reference sequence). The CDR3 has 16 residues. As DNA, the CDR3 is TGTGCCAGCAGCTTAGGGGCAGGGATGACCAAAAACATTCAGTACTTC. Its protein product is CASSLGAGMTKNIQYF.

J is TRBJ1-3 and V is TRBV14; D not resolved. The CDR3 contains 16 residues. CDR1 and CDR2 from the germline V gene are SGHDN and FVKESK. V was shortened by 2 bases and J by 0 bases, with 11 bases between the two germline ends. CDR3 residues: CASSQRRSSSGNTIYF. CDR3 DNA sequence: TGTGCCAGCAGCCAACGCAGATCATCCTCTGGAAACACCATATATTTT.

The count of this clone is one. V usage is TRBV13 and J usage is TRBJ2-3, with D possibly being TRBD1 (6 bases). The CDR3 covers 14 residues. Trimming removed 8 bases at V and 3 bases at J, with 15 bases between. The germline V gene encodes CDR1 PRHDT and CDR2 FYEKMQ (reference sequence). The CDR3: CASGEGRGTDTQYF. The CDR3 nucleotides are TGTGCCAGCGGCGAGGGCAGGGGAACAGATACGCAGTATTTT.

The rearrangement joins TRBV6-5 to TRBJ2-1; D gene unclear. Germline CDR1 and CDR2: MNHEY and SVGAGI. V lost 7 bases and J lost 0, with 13 bases in between. The CDR3 length is 15 residues. The CDR3 loop is CASTIDLSSYNEQFF. The CDR3 bases are TGTGCCAGCACCATCGACTTGAGCTCCTACAATGAGCAGTTCTTC.

This chain connects TRBV28 to TRBJ2-3, with a weak D call TRBD2 (6 bases). Between the trimmed V and J ends, which lost 4 bases and 4 bases, there was a span of 12 bases. The CDR3 covers 14 residues. The V gene's germline CDR1 is MDHEN and CDR2 SYDVKM. CDR3 region: CASSSGGTADTQYF. The CDR3 DNA sequence: TGTGCCAGCAGTTCTGGGGGGACGGCAGATACGCAGTATTTT.

The chain uses TRBV3-1 (or the pseudogene TRBV3-2) and TRBJ1-6; 7 bases align to TRBD1. Unmatched junction bases numbered 4, after V lost 1 base and J lost 4 bases. CDR1 and CDR2 from the germline V gene are LGHDT and YNNKEL (reference sequence). This CDR3 has 16 amino acids. CDR3 sequence reads: CASSQVNRGYNSPLHF. In DNA form, the CDR3 reads TGTGCCAGCAGCCAAGTCAACAGGGGTTATAATTCACCCCTCCACTTT.

The rearrangement uses TRBV11-3 and TRBJ2-7; tentative D call: TRBD2 (5 bases). V shed 1 base and J shed 0 bases, with 10 bases lying between them. Germline V lookup: CDR1 SGHNT, CDR2 YENEEA. The length of the CDR3 is 15 residues. The DNA for the CDR3 is TGTGCCAGCAGCTTAGGGACTGCGAGCTCCTACGAGCAGTACGTC. Translating it yields CASSLGTASSYEQYV.

The chain combines TRBV11-2 with TRBJ2-1, with TRBD2 matching 9 bases. CDR1 is SGHAT and CDR2 is FQNNGV in the germline V gene. There are 16 residues in the CDR3. V was clipped by 1 base and J by 7 bases; unmatched bases: 8. CDR3 in DNA: TGTGCCAGCAGCTTAGGAGCGGGAGGTTTTCAGAATGAGCAGTTCTTC. It is translated as CASSLGAGGFQNEQFF.

CDR3 loop: CASSTTGQETQYF. CDR3 in DNA: TGTGCCAGCAGCACTACGGGTCAAGAGACCCAGTACTTC. This sequence joins TRBV9 and TRBJ2-5; D uncertain. Germline V lookup: CDR1 SGDLS, CDR2 YYNGEE. This CDR3 spans 13 amino acids. The V end was cut by 4 bases, the J end by 2 bases, with 9 bases between.

The rearrangement links TRBV7-9 to TRBJ2-3, with a weak D call TRBD2 (5 bases). The germline CDR1 and CDR2 sequences are SEHNR and FQNEAQ (reference sequence). The length of the CDR3 is 16 residues. V dropped 4 bases and J dropped 2 bases, with 16 bases sitting between them. In DNA form, the CDR3 reads TGTGCCAGCAGCTCCACGTCGTCGGGGAACACAGATACGCAGTATTTT. This codes for CASSSTSSGNTDTQYF.

V gene TRBV27 combines with J gene TRBJ2-7; 7 bases map to TRBD2. The CDR3 runs 14 residues. With 8 bases clipped from V and 0 bases from J, the junction kept 7 bases outside the gene matches. Germline V gives CDR1 MNHEY, CDR2 SMNVEV (reference sequence). CDR3 loop: CASSLGGSSYEQYF. CDR3 DNA: TGTGCCAGCTCCCTGGGGGGGTCCTCCTACGAGCAGTACTTC.